This passage covers 26 T cell receptor beta chains from one sample sequenced in a study of T cell repertoires in cytomegalovirus infection. TCRdb re-analysed the reads in MiXCR, keeping a single row per CDR3 protein. The table lists just over 150,000 distinct CDR3 sequences, 23% of them singletons. The material sequenced was PBMCs. Every receptor here comes from a human donor in good health (CMV status not recorded). Some clones in this sample may be carry-over from other donors' samples.

The chain carries TRBV27 and TRBJ1-2, with D unclear. V gave up 3 bases and J gave up 0 bases, with 8 bases separating them. The CDR3 is 14 amino acids. From germline, CDR1 is MNHEY and CDR2 SMNVEV (reference sequence). CDR3 in DNA: TGTGCCAGCAGTTTTTCTCGAGCTAACTATGGCTACACCTTC. This codes for CASSFSRANYGYTF.

This chain joins TRBV20-1 and TRBJ2-1; D possibly corresponds to TRBD2 (6 bases). Germline CDR1 and CDR2: DFQATT and SNEGSKA (reference sequence). Trimming shortened V by 0 bases and J by 0 bases, and 12 bases separated the two germline ends. The CDR3 covers 16 residues. The CDR3 protein is CSARDSGGSSYNEQFF. For the CDR3, the DNA is TGCAGTGCTAGAGATTCCGGGGGTAGCTCCTACAATGAGCAGTTCTTC.

At least ten counts were recorded for this clonotype. Mismatch with germline at one junction end may stem from a read error. The chain couples TRBV7-7 to TRBJ2-1; the D gene is possibly TRBD1 (6 bases). The germline gives CDR1 SSHAT, CDR2 FNYEAQ (reference sequence). The CDR3 loop spans 14 amino acids. The chain's CDR3 is CASSLGGPPNEQFF. The CDR3 DNA sequence: TGTGCTAGCAGCTTAGGGGGTCCGCCCAATGAGCAGTTCTTC.

Note on this clonotype: Just one base apart from a much larger clone, this may be a read error. The V gene is TRBV6-5, the J gene TRBJ2-3, with TRBD1 matching 9 bases. CDR3 length: 16 residues. Germline-derived CDR1 and CDR2 are MNHEY and SVGAGI. CDR3 in amino acids: CASSDPDRGSTDMQYF. Here the CDR3 DNA reads TGTGCCAGCAGTGATCCGGACAGGGGCAGCACAGATATGCAGTATTTT.

This clonotype turned up a few times. The V gene is TRBV7-8, the J gene TRBJ2-3, with D perhaps matching TRBD2 (6 bases). The CDR3 has 14 residues. Germline lookup yields CDR1 SGHVS and CDR2 FQNEAQ. V shed 5 bases and J shed 2 bases, with 11 bases lying between them. CDR3 in DNA: TGTGCCAGCAGCGCCCGGGGGACCACAGATACGCAGTATTTT. Amino acids: CASSARGTTDTQYF.

This chain connects TRBV28 to TRBJ2-3; 8 bases fit TRBD2. Germline values: CDR1 MDHEN, CDR2 SYDVKM. Trimming cost V 5 bases and J 4 bases; bases outside gene matches: 8. CDR3 length equals 15 residues. DNA for the CDR3: TGTGCCAGCAGTCCCGCGGGGGGCAACGCAGATACGCAGTATTTT. It translates to CASSPAGGNADTQYF.

There are many counts of this clonotype. The genes are TRBV7-8 and TRBJ1-4, with 7 bases that match TRBD1. From germline, CDR1 is SGHVS and CDR2 FQNEAQ. This CDR3 has 15 residues. V trimming: 4 bases; J trimming: 5 bases; junction bases outside the gene matches: 7. Here the CDR3 reads CASSSQQGLNEKLFF. CDR3 bases: TGTGCCAGCAGCTCACAACAGGGGTTAAATGAAAAACTGTTTTTT.

This clonotype has only a few counts. The genes are TRBV6-5 and TRBJ2-5; 10 bases are a match to TRBD1. The CDR3 is 16 amino acids. Trimming took 2 bases from V and 3 from J; bases not matched to a gene: 6. Germline V lookup: CDR1 MNHEY, CDR2 SVGAGI. In DNA, the CDR3 is TGTGCCAGCAGTTACAGCGGACAGGGGGGTAAAGAGACCCAGTACTTC. Translating gives CASSYSGQGGKETQYF.

This clonotype was recorded a few times. The rearrangement uses TRBV19 and TRBJ2-1; D is unresolved. Germline CDR1 is LNHDA and CDR2 is SQIVND (reference sequence). Trimming shortened V by 5 bases and J by 0 bases, and 14 bases separated the two germline ends. The CDR3 totals 16 residues. CDR3 in amino acids: CASSPRSLSSYNEQFF. The CDR3 nucleotides read TGTGCCAGTAGTCCGAGGAGTCTCAGCTCCTACAATGAGCAGTTCTTC.

The rearrangement uses TRBV4-1 and TRBJ1-2; D is ambiguous. Germline-derived CDR1 and CDR2 are MGHRA and YSYEKL. The CDR3 sequence is 13 residues long. V dropped 1 base and J dropped 14 bases, with 17 bases sitting between them. The CDR3 nucleotides read TGCGCCAGCAGCCAAGTACGGAACGGCCCCCAGACCTTC. This codes for CASSQVRNGPQTF.

The chain combines TRBV9 with TRBJ2-1, with D possibly TRBD2 on 5 matching bases. Trimming cost V 1 base and J 4 bases, with 15 bases left between them. The CDR3 has 16 amino acids. Germline loops: CDR1 SGDLS, CDR2 YYNGEE. The CDR3 is CASSVNPGSTYNEQFF. CDR3 DNA sequence: TGTGCCAGCAGCGTAAACCCGGGGTCTACTTACAATGAGCAGTTCTTC.

The chain couples TRBV7-2 to TRBJ2-7; D might be TRBD1 (5 bases). The CDR3 totals 14 residues. The V end was cut by 5 bases, the J end by 5 bases, with 16 bases between. Germline values: CDR1 SGHTA, CDR2 FQGNSA. This CDR3 is CASSTGTGFHEQYF. The CDR3 DNA reads as TGTGCCAGCAGCACAGGCACAGGTTTCCACGAGCAGTACTTC.

There are many counts of this clonotype. The chain is built from TRBV7-2 and TRBJ2-5; D not certain. The CDR3 runs 14 residues. Deletions cut 5 bases from V and 3 bases from J, with 13 bases between. Per the germline V gene, CDR1 is SGHTA and CDR2 is FQGNSA. CDR3 DNA sequence: TGTGCCAGCAGCCCCGCAGCTTCTAAAGAGACCCAGTACTTC. This gives the protein CASSPAASKETQYF.

CDR3 sequence reads: CASSLVASSWYF. CDR3 nucleotide sequence: TGTGCCAGCAGCTTAGTGGCTAGCAGTTGGTACTTC. This chain connects TRBV7-2 to TRBJ2-4, with D perhaps matching TRBD2 (5 bases). V dropped 1 base and J dropped 15 bases, with 13 bases sitting between them. The length of the CDR3 is 12 residues. Germline CDR1 reads SGHTA; CDR2 reads FQGNSA.

This clonotype was counted at least ten times. The V and J genes are TRBV7-2 and TRBJ2-7; possibly TRBD2 for D (5 bases). Germline CDR1 SGHTA, CDR2 FQGNSA. The CDR3 length is 16 residues. V was shortened by 5 bases and J by 0 bases, with 17 bases between the two germline ends. The CDR3 bases are TGTGCCAGCAGCCCGACGGGTAGCGCTAGCTCCTACGAGCAGTACTTC. Its protein product is CASSPTGSASSYEQYF.

This sequence joins TRBV19 and TRBJ1-1, with D possibly matching TRBD1 (5 bases). From germline, CDR1 is LNHDA and CDR2 SQIVND (reference sequence). V was pared by 9 bases and J by 5 bases, with 25 bases between. The CDR3 sequence is 16 residues long. The CDR3, as DNA: TGTGCCAGCGGAACAGTGCCTGAGGCGGGGGGGACTGAAGCTTTCTTT. Amino acid sequence: CASGTVPEAGGTEAFF. Supplemented by reference TRBV19 and TRBJ1-1, the full variable domain reads DGGITQSPKYLFRKEGQNVTLSCEQNLNHDAMYWYRQDPGQGLRLIYYSQIVNDFQKGDIAEGYSVSREKKESFPLTVTSAQKNPTAFYLCASGTVPEAGGTEAFFGQGTRLTVV.

There are a few counts of this clonotype. This sequence joins TRBV19 and TRBJ2-1, with 7 positions matching TRBD1. The CDR3 consists of 12 residues. CDR1 is LNHDA, CDR2 SQIVND, per germline (reference sequence). The V gene end was trimmed by 8 bases and the J gene end by 7 bases; junction bases not matched to a gene: 5. This CDR3 is CASQNRGNEQFF. The CDR3 bases are TGTGCCAGTCAGAACAGGGGTAATGAGCAGTTCTTC.

CDR3 in amino acids: CASSTRQGTTGQFF. Here the CDR3 DNA reads TGTGCCAGCAGTACAAGACAGGGGACTACCGGGCAGTTCTTC. The rearrangement uses TRBV25-1 and TRBJ2-1, with a tentative D call TRBD1 (8 bases). Trimming shortened V by 5 bases and J by 12 bases, and 20 bases separated the two germline ends. CDR1 is MGHDK and CDR2 is SYGVNS in the germline V gene. The CDR3 has 14 residues.

Worth noting for this clonotype: This sequence may be a read error, since a much larger clone differs from it by one base. The rearrangement links TRBV7-9 to TRBJ1-1; the D is unclear. The germline V gene has CDR1 SEHNR and CDR2 FQNEAQ (reference sequence). CDR3 length: 13 amino acids. This CDR3 reads CASRLERVTEAFF. The CDR3 DNA reads as TGTGCCAGCAGATTAGAGCGTGTCACTGAAGCTTTCTTT.

This clonotype was seen a handful of times. The rearrangement uses TRBV6-1 and TRBJ1-5, with D perhaps TRBD1 (5 bases). Per the germline V gene, CDR1 is MNHNS and CDR2 is SASEGT. The length of the CDR3 is 12 residues. Trimming left V 7 bases short and J 3 bases short, with 7 bases between. This CDR3 reads CASKGYNQPQHF. Here the CDR3 DNA reads TGTGCCAGCAAGGGGTACAATCAGCCCCAGCATTTT.

This clonotype was found many times. This sequence joins TRBV4-2 and TRBJ2-1, with TRBD2 matching over 7 bases. This CDR3 contains 15 residues. V gave up 4 bases and J gave up 5 bases; unmatched junction bases: 8. Germline V gene sequence: CDR1 LGHNA, CDR2 YNFKEQ. The CDR3 DNA reads as TGTGCCAGCAGCCCCAACCGCGCGGGGGACAATGAGCAGTTCTTC. This translates into CASSPNRAGDNEQFF.

The J gene is TRBJ2-7, the V gene TRBV20-1, with 8 bases that match TRBD2. The CDR3 sequence is 13 residues long. Germline assignment: CDR1 DFQATT and CDR2 SNEGSKA (reference sequence). Trimming cost V 3 bases and J 2 bases; bases outside gene matches: 3. CDR3 sequence: CSARGLDTYEQYF. Here the CDR3 DNA reads TGCAGTGCTAGGGGACTAGACACCTACGAGCAGTACTTC.

This clonotype was counted ten times or more. Here the CDR3 DNA reads TGTGCCAGCAGCCCTAGGACTAGCGGGAACAATGAGCAGTTCTTC. Protein product: CASSPRTSGNNEQFF. The J gene is TRBJ2-1, the V gene TRBV7-2; TRBD2 matches 12 bases. The J segment lost 5 bases and the V segment lost 5 bases, leaving 4 bases of the junction unmatched. This CDR3 has 15 residues. Germline V gene sequence: CDR1 SGHTA, CDR2 FQGNSA.

This clonotype occurred many times. This chain connects TRBV11-2 to TRBJ2-3; tentatively, D is TRBD2 (6 bases). Germline CDR1 SGHAT, CDR2 FQNNGV. CDR3 length: 12 residues. V shed 5 bases and J shed 8 bases, with 11 bases lying between them. The CDR3 sequence: CASSTISGTQYF. The CDR3 bases are TGTGCCAGCAGCACTATTAGCGGTACGCAGTATTTT. Complete variable domain (other parts from reference TRBV11-2 and TRBJ2-3): EAGVAQSPRYKIIEKRQSVAFWCNPISGHATLYWYQQILGQGPKLLIQFQNNGVVDDSQLPKDRFSAERLKGVDSTLKIQPAKLEDSAVYLCASSTISGTQYFGPGTRLTVL.

This rearrangement joins TRBV29-1 to TRBJ2-7; TRBD1 is a possible D gene (6 bases). CDR1 is SQVTM and CDR2 is ANQGSEA in the germline V gene. Trimming cost V 7 bases and J 3 bases, with 19 bases left between them. This CDR3 contains 14 residues. CDR3 protein: CSAGGAGAVYEQYF. For the CDR3, the DNA is TGCAGCGCTGGGGGAGCAGGGGCTGTCTACGAGCAGTACTTC.

There are a few counts of this clonotype. The CDR3 DNA sequence: TGTGCCAGTAGTATGAAACTAGAGTACGAGCAGTACTTC. This gives the protein CASSMKLEYEQYF. The J gene is TRBJ2-7, the V gene TRBV19, with a possible D match to TRBD2 (5 bases). CDR3 length: 13 residues. In germline, CDR1 is LNHDA, CDR2 SQIVND (reference sequence). The germline V and J ends were trimmed by 3 bases and 4 bases, with 10 bases remaining between them.